The clone carrying this T cell receptor beta chain was recorded a few times. The CDR3 sequence is 12 residues long. The V end lost 4 bases, the J end lost 6 bases, and 10 bases lay between the germline ends. Germline V gene sequence: CDR1 SGHRS, CDR2 YFSETQ. The data stem from a study of CD8 T cells in ankylosing spondylitis. TCRdb independently ran MiXCR on the 5' RACE reads; one entry per CDR3 protein. Among fewer than 250,000 distinct CDR3 sequences, roughly a tenth were seen once, and the ten largest hold less than 3%. The sequenced sample consisted of blood, either unsorted or a sorted T cell fraction (not recorded which). The chain combines TRBV5-1 with TRBJ1-1; possible D gene TRBD1, 6 bases. This clonotype originated in a male donor with ankylosing spondylitis or in good health (not recorded which). This chain's CDR3 is CASSQNRAEAFF. Written as DNA, the CDR3 is TGCGCCAGCAGCCAAAACAGGGCTGAAGCTTTCTTT.